The present entry profiles one TCR beta chain with its context. The antigen is undetermined. In the same sample, other DNA sequences code for this CDR3. Germline CDR1 is SGHVS and CDR2 is FQNEAQ. The CDR3 has 13 residues. Trimming shortened V by 4 bases and J by 4 bases, and 10 bases separated the two germline ends. This sample was included in a study of cytomegalovirus exposure and HLA in healthy donors. General observations from the study: Per published accounts, TCR beta sequences correctly predicted the HLA-A and HLA-B alleles of most subjects.

The PCR ran on 60 Vbeta and 13 Jbeta primers. Some clones are missing from TCRdb's copy, which holds only in-frame ones; the method was immunoSEQ multiplex PCR. This table has approximately 240,000 clones, about 80% appearing once. This clonotype originated in a woman aged 40 to 50 in good health and CMV-seronegative. The chain uses TRBV7-8 and TRBJ1-1; no reliable D call. Sequencing was carried out using PBMCs. CDR3 region: CASSSREGTEAFF. The CDR3 region has the DNA TGTGCCAGCAGCTCGAGGGAGGGCACTGAAGCTTTCTTT.